One and the same sample provided the 19 T cell receptor beta chains below, sequenced in a study of blood T cell repertoires in COVID-19. Sequencing was performed with immunoSEQ multiplex PCR; in TCRdb, only in-frame clones are kept and a portion is missing. The sample consists of around 200,000 clones, approximately 87% of them appearing once. Sequenced input: peripheral blood. The source is a man between 60 and 70 years old who had recovered from COVID-19.

V usage is TRBV24-1 and J usage is TRBJ2-2; 7 bases fit TRBD1. The junction had 6 bases not matched to a gene; V was cut back by 4 bases and J by 2 bases. The CDR3 is 16 amino acids. Per the germline V gene, CDR1 is KGHDR and CDR2 is SFDVKD. CDR3 amino acids: CATSEPDRVNTGELFF. The CDR3 DNA follows: TGTGCCACCAGTGAACCCGACAGGGTAAACACCGGGGAGCTGTTTTTT.

The chain uses TRBV7-9 and TRBJ2-1; 14 nucleotides match TRBD2. Trimming at V came to 2 bases and at J to 6 bases, leaving 9 bases not matched to a gene. The CDR3 has 18 residues. The V gene's germline CDR1 is SEHNR and CDR2 FQNEAQ (reference sequence). CDR3 protein: CASSLPTSGRAWSNEQFF. For the CDR3, the DNA is TGTGCCAGCAGCTTACCGACTAGCGGGAGGGCCTGGTCCAATGAGCAGTTCTTC.

The gene calls are TRBV11-2 and TRBJ2-7; D gene ambiguous. V was trimmed by 4 bases and J by 4 bases, leaving 5 bases between them. This CDR3 is built from 11 residues. Germline-derived CDR1 and CDR2 are SGHAT and FQNNGV. CDR3 residues: CASSSLYEQYF. Written as DNA, the CDR3 is TGTGCCAGCAGCTCCCTATACGAGCAGTACTTC.

This chain connects TRBV20-1 to TRBJ2-7, with a tentative D call TRBD1 (5 bases). The CDR3 spans 11 residues. The germline CDR1 and CDR2 sequences are DFQATT and SNEGSKA (reference sequence). The V end lost 6 bases, the J end lost 13 bases, and 19 bases lay between the germline ends. In nucleotides, the CDR3 is TGCAGTGCAGATTTAGGTGAGACAGCTTACTTC. This codes for CSADLGETAYF.

The DNA of the CDR3 is TGTGCCAGCAGCTTGGCAACCGGGGAGCTGTTTTTT. Translation gives CASSLATGELFF. The chain has TRBV5-6 and TRBJ2-2; the D is unclear. V shed 0 bases and J shed 5 bases, with 2 bases lying between them. CDR1 is SGHDT and CDR2 is YYEEEE in the germline V gene. The CDR3 covers 12 residues.

The chain recombines TRBV3-1 (or the pseudogene TRBV3-2) with TRBJ2-2, with 7 bases matching TRBD1. Trimming removed 4 bases from V and 7 bases from J; junction bases left unmatched: 12. CDR1 LGHDT and CDR2 YNNKEL come from the germline V gene (reference sequence). The CDR3 is 16 residues long. CDR3: CASSRPHRGWIGELFF. The CDR3 nucleotides are TGTGCCAGCAGCCGACCTCACAGGGGATGGATCGGGGAGCTGTTTTTT.

CDR3 nucleotides: TGTGCTAGTGGTTCGGAGATTAGCACAGATACGCAGTATTTT. This codes for CASGSEISTDTQYF. The chain has TRBV12-5 and TRBJ2-3; D is unresolved. The CDR3 contains 14 residues. CDR1 is LGHNT, CDR2 FRNRAP, per germline. Between the trimmed V and J ends, which lost 4 bases and 0 bases, there was a span of 8 bases.

This clone was seen a handful of times. The sample carries other DNA sequences with the same CDR3. This chain connects TRBV19 to TRBJ2-1, with D perhaps TRBD1 (6 bases). Germline V gene data show CDR1 as LNHDA and CDR2 as SQIVND (reference sequence). V lost 7 bases and J lost 0, with 13 bases in between. This CDR3 comprises 15 residues. The CDR3 DNA is TGTGCCAGTAACCCCGACAGGAGCTCCTACAATGAGCAGTTCTTC. As protein: CASNPDRSSYNEQFF.

The V and J genes are TRBV5-1 and TRBJ2-5; TRBD1 aligns across 9 bases. This CDR3 spans 15 amino acids. Germline values: CDR1 SGHRS, CDR2 YFSETQ. The V and J ends lost 4 bases and 4 bases, in that order; junction bases with no gene match: 8. The CDR3: CASSRYSGQGETQYF. The DNA for the CDR3 is TGCGCCAGCAGCCGATACTCGGGACAGGGAGAGACCCAGTACTTC.

Note on this clone: This may arise from a read error, as a much more abundant clone is one base away. The chain links TRBV14 to TRBJ1-1, with 7 bases lining up with TRBD1. This CDR3 is 13 amino acids long. With V trimmed by 5 bases and J by 4 bases, 4 bases remained unmatched. Germline V gene sequence: CDR1 SGHDN, CDR2 FVKESK. The CDR3 protein is CASSVQGTTEAFF. The CDR3 DNA is TGTGCCAGCAGCGTACAGGGGACCACTGAAGCTTTCTTT. Based on the CDR3 plus reference TRBV14 and TRBJ1-1, the full variable domain is EAGVTQFPSHSVIEKGQTVTLRCDPISGHDNLYWYRRVMGKEIKFLLHFVKESKQDESGMPNNRFLAERTGGTYSTLKVQPAELEDSGVYFCASSVQGTTEAFFGQGTRLTVV.

This sequence joins TRBV12-5 and TRBJ2-1; D perhaps matches TRBD2 (7 bases). CDR1 and CDR2 (germline): LGHNT, FRNRAP. This CDR3 region has 15 residues. The V end was cut by 5 bases, the J end by 5 bases, with 16 bases between. The CDR3 DNA sequence: TGTGCTAGTGGTCGGGGGGCCCTTTCTAACAATGAGCAGTTCTTC. The encoded protein is CASGRGALSNNEQFF.

V is TRBV5-1 and J is TRBJ1-6; TRBD1 matches 8 bases. The germline CDR1 and CDR2 sequences are SGHRS and YFSETQ. CDR3 size: 15 residues. V shed 5 bases, J shed 6 bases, and the junction held 7 bases outside the gene matches. The CDR3 sequence: CASSQGAPGNSPLHF. For the CDR3, the DNA is TGCGCCAGCAGTCAGGGGGCGCCTGGTAATTCACCCCTCCACTTT.

This chain uses TRBV30 with TRBJ1-3, with unresolved D. V was pared by 8 bases and J by 4 bases, with 12 bases between. Germline V gene lookup returns CDR1 GTSNPN and CDR2 SVGIG (reference sequence). The CDR3 is made up of 12 amino acids. The chain's CDR3 is CAVGLGGNTIYF. The DNA for the CDR3 is TGTGCCGTTGGACTGGGGGGAAACACCATATATTTT. Drawing the rest from reference TRBV30 and TRBJ1-3, the complete variable domain is SQTIHQWPATLVQPVGSPLSLECTVEGTSNPNLYWYRQAAGRGLQLLFYSVGIGQISSEVPQNLSASRPQDRQFILSSKKLLLSDSGFYLCAVGLGGNTIYFGEGSWLTVV.

As concerns this clone: Other DNA sequences from this sample encode an identical CDR3 as well. The chain links TRBV7-3 to TRBJ1-1; TRBD1 might be the D (6 bases). The CDR3 length is 14 residues. Trimming stripped 0 bases from V and 4 bases from J, with 9 bases between. CDR1 is SGHTA and CDR2 is FQGTGA in the germline V gene. The CDR3, as DNA: TGTGCCAGCAGCTTAACGGGAGGGGGCACTGAAGCTTTCTTT. The encoded protein is CASSLTGGGTEAFF. Full variable domain (outside the CDR3, taken from reference TRBV7-3 and TRBJ1-1): GAGVSQTPSNKVTEKGKYVELRCDPISGHTALYWYRQSLGQGPEFLIYFQGTGAADDSGLPNDRFFAVRPEGSVSTLKIQRTERGDSAVYLCASSLTGGGTEAFFGQGTRLTVV.

This sequence joins TRBV4-2 and TRBJ2-3; 10 nucleotides align to TRBD2. The CDR3 loop spans 18 amino acids. After removal of 1 base from V and 5 bases from J, the junction contained 12 bases not matched to a gene. From germline, CDR1 is LGHNA and CDR2 YNFKEQ. This CDR3 reads CASSQVNPPAGGKDTQYF. Written as DNA, the CDR3 is TGTGCCAGCAGCCAAGTCAACCCCCCAGCGGGAGGGAAAGATACGCAGTATTTT.

The chain uses TRBV18 and TRBJ2-1; D unclear. The length of the CDR3 is 15 residues. Between the trimmed V and J ends, which lost 2 bases and 5 bases, there was a span of 13 bases. CDR1 and CDR2 from the germline V gene are KGHSH and LQKENI. This CDR3 is CASSPRYYIDNEQFF. DNA for the CDR3: TGTGCCAGCTCACCAAGGTACTACATCGACAATGAGCAGTTCTTC.

The chain carries TRBV7-3 and TRBJ2-2; 9 positions match TRBD1. V was pared by 6 bases and J by 5 bases, with 4 bases of the junction left unmatched. Germline values: CDR1 SGHTA, CDR2 FQGTGA. The length of the CDR3 is 14 residues. CDR3 sequence reads: CASRRQGGTGELFF. The CDR3 nucleotides are TGTGCCAGCAGAAGACAGGGGGGAACCGGGGAGCTGTTTTTT. Full variable domain (outside the CDR3, taken from reference TRBV7-3 and TRBJ2-2): GAGVSQTPSNKVTEKGKYVELRCDPISGHTALYWYRQSLGQGPEFLIYFQGTGAADDSGLPNDRFFAVRPEGSVSTLKIQRTERGDSAVYLCASRRQGGTGELFFGEGSRLTVL.

The CDR3 nucleotides read TGTGCCAGCGGGCCGGGACAGGGTTACGAGCAGTACTTC. It yields the protein CASGPGQGYEQYF. The chain is built from TRBV28 and TRBJ2-7; the match to TRBD1 covers 9 bases. The CDR3 extends over 13 amino acids. Trimming at V came to 8 bases and at J to 4 bases, leaving 6 bases not matched to a gene. Germline assignment: CDR1 MDHEN and CDR2 SYDVKM.

The chain links TRBV7-8 to TRBJ2-3, with TRBD2 matching 11 bases. The CDR3 runs to 16 residues. V gave up 4 bases and J gave up 1 base; unmatched junction bases: 4. CDR1 and CDR2 from the germline V gene are SGHVS and FQNEAQ. CDR3 DNA: TGTGCCAGCAGCTGGATAGCGGGGGGGGGCACAGATACGCAGTATTTT. It encodes CASSWIAGGGTDTQYF.